The rows below give T cell receptor beta chains drawn from one sample of a study of cytomegalovirus exposure and HLA in healthy donors. TCRdb's copy holds only in-frame clones and misses some; the assay was immunoSEQ multiplex PCR. The sample includes roughly 230,000 clones, approximately 81% seen only once; the top ten take roughly 0.24%. Source material: PBMCs. The receptors were gathered from a girl aged 2-10 years in good health and CMV-seronegative. CDR3s include the opening cysteine and the closing phenylalanine or tryptophan. The D gene is left open where the match is weak.

V gene: TRBV30; D gene: .; J gene: TRBJ2-1; CDR3 DNA: TGTGCCTGGACGACGACACTAGTATCCAAGTTCTTC; CDR3 protein: CAWTTTLVSKFF
V gene: TRBV6-5; D gene: TRBD2; J gene: TRBJ2-3; CDR3 DNA: TGTGCCAGCCAGGCGGGAGTCGACACAGATACGCAGTATTTT; CDR3 protein: CASQAGVDTDTQYF
V gene: TRBV5-1; D gene: .; J gene: TRBJ1-5; CDR3 DNA: TGCGCCAGCAGCTTGGGGGGAGGGAGTCAGCCCCAGCATTTT; CDR3 protein: CASSLGGGSQPQHF
V gene: TRBV19; D gene: TRBD1; J gene: TRBJ2-5; CDR3 DNA: TGTGCCAGTAGTACGTACAGGGGTACGGAGACCCAGTACTTC; CDR3 protein: CASSTYRGTETQYF
V gene: TRBV11-2; D gene: .; J gene: TRBJ2-7; CDR3 DNA: TGTGCCAGCAGCTTATCAGGTGAAGAGCAGTACTTC; CDR3 protein: CASSLSGEEQYF
V gene: TRBV7-8; D gene: TRBD1; J gene: TRBJ2-7; CDR3 DNA: TGTGCCAGCAGCCACCCTTCAACCGGGACAGGGCATTCCTACGAGCAGTACTTC; CDR3 protein: CASSHPSTGTGHSYEQYF
V gene: TRBV2; D gene: TRBD2; J gene: TRBJ2-5; CDR3 DNA: TGTGCCAGCAGAGCGGGAGTTCTCCAAGAGACCCAGTACTTC; CDR3 protein: CASRAGVLQETQYF
V gene: TRBV5-1; D gene: TRBD1; J gene: TRBJ2-5; CDR3 DNA: TGCGCCAGCAGCTTGGGGGGGACAGGGGAGACCCAGTACTTC; CDR3 protein: CASSLGGTGETQYF
V gene: TRBV27; D gene: TRBD1; J gene: TRBJ1-1; CDR3 DNA: TGTGCCAGCGGTGGACAGGGGGAAGTATACGGTGAAGCTTTCTTT; CDR3 protein: CASGGQGEVYGEAFF
V gene: TRBV6-5; D gene: .; J gene: TRBJ1-5; CDR3 DNA: TGTGCCAGCAGTTTTCGGAGCAATCAGCCCCAGCATTTT; CDR3 protein: CASSFRSNQPQHF